This T cell receptor beta chain was recovered during a study of blood T cells in healthy people across ages. Overall study results and limits: Older age went with lower TCR beta diversity per million T cells, in a roughly linear way. As naive T cell percentage varied, TCR beta diversity correlated strongly with it.

The CDR3 runs 15 residues. The V gene's germline CDR1 is ENHRY and CDR2 SYGVKD. PCR was performed a second time for about 7 to 11 cycles using a sample-barcoded 5' primer and a J-beta primer mix. TCRdb redid the calling of the 5' RACE reads with MiXCR, one entry per CDR3 protein. This sample has 630,000 or so distinct CDR3 sequences; approximately 30% occur once, and the top ten carry 15% to 19%. As regards this clonotype: Its target is not known.

Drawing of peripheral blood yielded roughly 10 milliliters from each donor. Material for sequencing was blood. The chain links TRBV10-3 to TRBJ2-5; 9 nucleotides match TRBD2. TRBJ2-7 explains the end of the DNA better; the J call may be wrong. This receptor was taken from a woman of 80 years or more in good health. This CDR3 reads CATQPGDSGSHEQYF. For the CDR3, the DNA is TGTGCCACACAGCCAGGAGATAGCGGGAGTCACGAGCAGTACTTC.